This T cell receptor (beta chain) was sequenced in a study of blood T cells in healthy people across ages. Whole-study context: About one barcoded beta molecule per two T cells was captured by template switching. Study-wide results and caveats: TCR beta diversity, measured per million T cells, fell in a roughly linear way with age. Estimates of diversity drawn from one million T cells were considered underestimates.

The CDR3 loop spans 14 amino acids. Looked up from germline, CDR1 is KGHSH and CDR2 is LQKENI. V was trimmed by 0 bases and J by 11 bases, leaving 16 bases between them. Notes on this clonotype: No antigen is known for it.

Primed by a sample-barcoded 5' primer and a J-beta primer mix, a second PCR proceeded for roughly 6 to 12 cycles. TCRdb passed the 5' RACE reads through MiXCR, listing each CDR3 protein once. The sample includes about 760,000 distinct CDR3 sequences, around 50% of them seen just once. No fewer than 7 million PBMCs went into each sample. The chain recombines TRBV18 with TRBJ1-1; the D gene is possibly TRBD1 (5 bases). This sequence was found in a man aged 35 to 55 in good health. Sequenced: blood. CDR3 in amino acids: CASSPPSGAVTAFF. CDR3 DNA sequence: TGTGCCAGCTCACCACCGAGTGGGGCGGTAACGGCTTTCTTT.